The source of this T cell receptor beta chain is a study of cytomegalovirus exposure and HLA in healthy donors. Background on the study: Findings of an earlier analysis included around 120 million unique TCR beta sequences from around 180 million T cells. Among several hundred genotyped donors, roughly 81% fell in the Caucasian-associated ancestry cluster.

The PCR contained 60 Vbeta and 13 Jbeta primers. Authors' data handling: An analysis performed later counted 74 million or so unique TCR beta chains (roughly 11 million of them shared). Here immunoSEQ multiplex PCR was the method, and the copy in TCRdb shows in-frame clones only, minus some. V, J and clone size were drawn from that table, and D and trimming were deduced from the DNA. The table shows 85,000 to 100,000 clones, with around 80% occurring only once. Germline-derived CDR1 and CDR2 are MNHEY and SVGAGI. This CDR3 region has 15 residues. V was pared by 2 bases and J by 0 bases, with 2 bases of the junction left unmatched.

The rearrangement uses TRBV6-5 and TRBJ2-3; TRBD2 agrees at 7 bases. The TCR was taken from a man aged 25 to 40 in good health and CMV-seronegative. Sequenced sample: PBMCs. CDR3 DNA: TGTGCCAGCAGTTACGGGGGGGGGAGCACAGATACGCAGTATTTT. This translates into CASSYGGGSTDTQYF.